A selection of T cell receptor beta chains follows, all from one sample in a study of siplizumab effects on memory and regulatory T cells. This table comes from immunoSEQ multiplex PCR, and its TCRdb copy is limited to in-frame clones, with some not included. The table shows over 85,000 clones, with roughly 93% occurring only once. Sequenced: CD8+ T cells sorted from blood. The source is a human donor in good health. CDR3s include the opening cysteine and the closing phenylalanine or tryptophan. Expanded clones get a size class; other rows say once, few or many, or leave the size out.

cdr3_length: 14
clone_size: -
v_call: TRBV5-1
j_call: TRBJ1-1
cdr3_aa: CASGGDMKNTEAFF

cdr3_length: 15
clone_size: -
v_call: TRBV9
j_call: TRBJ2-1
cdr3_aa: CASSLGGGLNNEQFF

cdr3_length: 14
clone_size: once
v_call: TRBV9
j_call: TRBJ1-1
cdr3_aa: CASSSTGTPTEAFF

cdr3_length: 15
clone_size: -
v_call: TRBV7-2
j_call: TRBJ2-1
cdr3_aa: CASSLERSSYNEQFF

cdr3_length: 18
clone_size: once
v_call: TRBV7-9
j_call: TRBJ2-3
cdr3_aa: CASSRTSGSQRGTDTQYF

cdr3_length: 18
clone_size: few
v_call: TRBV4-1
j_call: TRBJ1-2
cdr3_aa: CASSQVQGWGTGGTGYTF

cdr3_length: 15
clone_size: few
v_call: TRBV9
j_call: TRBJ1-5
cdr3_aa: CASSVDGTGGWPQHF

cdr3_length: 18
clone_size: -
v_call: TRBV7-9
j_call: TRBJ2-6
cdr3_aa: CASSLAPVRGPGANVLTF

cdr3_length: 13
clone_size: -
v_call: TRBV7-9
j_call: TRBJ2-2
cdr3_aa: CASEWASSGELFF

cdr3_length: 17
clone_size: -
v_call: TRBV7-9
j_call: TRBJ1-1
cdr3_aa: CASSLASGGSMGTEAFF

cdr3_length: 14
clone_size: -
v_call: TRBV4-1
j_call: TRBJ2-5
cdr3_aa: CASSPGTLQETQYF

cdr3_length: 13
clone_size: -
v_call: TRBV6-1
j_call: TRBJ1-2
cdr3_aa: CASSELGEYGYTF

cdr3_length: 14
clone_size: -
v_call: TRBV19
j_call: TRBJ2-7
cdr3_aa: CASSIYGEGYEQYF

cdr3_length: 15
clone_size: -
v_call: TRBV4-2
j_call: TRBJ1-5
cdr3_aa: CASSQDLAGIQPQHF

cdr3_length: 15
clone_size: -
v_call: TRBV5-1
j_call: TRBJ1-4
cdr3_aa: CASSPGEATNEKLFF

cdr3_length: 17
clone_size: -
v_call: TRBV19
j_call: TRBJ2-1
cdr3_aa: CASSTEGGLAGYNEQFF

cdr3_length: 15
clone_size: -
v_call: TRBV7-9
j_call: TRBJ2-1
cdr3_aa: CASRRLAGNDNEQFF

cdr3_length: 13
clone_size: -
v_call: TRBV27
j_call: TRBJ2-7
cdr3_aa: CASARTVAYEQYF

cdr3_length: 16
clone_size: -
v_call: TRBV4-3
j_call: TRBJ1-1
cdr3_aa: CASSQDATGGITEAFF

cdr3_length: 16
clone_size: once
v_call: TRBV4-3
j_call: TRBJ2-1
cdr3_aa: CASSQDSVSSYNEQFF

cdr3_length: 17
clone_size: -
v_call: TRBV5-4
j_call: TRBJ1-1
cdr3_aa: CASSGGVGGRSNTEAFF

cdr3_length: 16
clone_size: -
v_call: TRBV4-3
j_call: TRBJ2-7
cdr3_aa: CASSQDFGGSSYEQYF

cdr3_length: 13
clone_size: -
v_call: TRBV18
j_call: TRBJ2-1
cdr3_aa: CASSPPVVNEQFF

cdr3_length: 15
clone_size: -
v_call: TRBV7-2
j_call: TRBJ2-7
cdr3_aa: CASSYREHRGYEQYF

cdr3_length: 14
clone_size: -
v_call: TRBV30
j_call: TRBJ2-2
cdr3_aa: CAWAGTPNTGELFF

cdr3_length: 13
clone_size: -
v_call: TRBV5-6
j_call: TRBJ2-1
cdr3_aa: CASSLLLYNEQFF

cdr3_length: 14
clone_size: -
v_call: TRBV7-9
j_call: TRBJ1-4
cdr3_aa: CASSSETLNEKLFF

cdr3_length: 17
clone_size: -
v_call: TRBV5-1
j_call: TRBJ2-1
cdr3_aa: CASSPPGEGQGGNEQFF

cdr3_length: 15
clone_size: -
v_call: TRBV6-5
j_call: TRBJ1-1
cdr3_aa: CASSYFGRGVTEAFF

cdr3_length: 16
clone_size: -
v_call: TRBV9
j_call: TRBJ1-4
cdr3_aa: CASSPGSGGRVEKLFF

cdr3_length: 15
clone_size: -
v_call: TRBV27
j_call: -
cdr3_aa: CASSLGDRGVYEQYF

cdr3_length: 14
clone_size: -
v_call: TRBV19
j_call: TRBJ1-2
cdr3_aa: CASSIVSRAYGYTF

cdr3_length: 14
clone_size: -
v_call: TRBV11-2
j_call: TRBJ2-7
cdr3_aa: CASSLGFGRYEQYF

cdr3_length: 16
clone_size: once
v_call: TRBV19
j_call: TRBJ2-1
cdr3_aa: CASSTPQGAGYNEQFF

cdr3_length: 14
clone_size: -
v_call: TRBV11-2
j_call: TRBJ1-3
cdr3_aa: CASSSSGAGNTIYF

cdr3_length: 13
clone_size: once
v_call: TRBV21-1
j_call: TRBJ1-2
cdr3_aa: CASSFREWYGYTF